This T cell receptor (beta chain) was retrieved from a study of T cells in Graves' hyperthyroidism and ophthalmopathy. Study observations and caveats: Ophthalmopathy was told apart from stable hyperthyroidism by a 13 V-J model. Most thyroid clonotypes expanded above 0.001 appeared in blood too.

Researchers amplified the TCR beta CDR3 regions from RNA transcripts. Carried out on the TCR CDR3, a first-round RT-PCR used the HTBI primer set. Each CDR3 protein gets one entry after TCRdb re-called the multiplex PCR reads with MiXCR. The sample records some 760,000 distinct CDR3 sequences, 12% to 15% being singletons. Graves' hyperthyroidism without ophthalmopathy progression within 18 months was termed stable. The diagnoses drew upon clinical symptoms, serum thyroxine and TRAb, thyroid ultrasound and orbital computed tomography. The CDR3 consists of 17 residues. Germline-derived CDR1 and CDR2 are MNHNY and SVGAGI (reference sequence). V gave up 0 bases and J gave up 0 bases, with 14 bases separating them. Points on this clonotype: The antigen remains undetermined.

What was sequenced was blood. This sequence originates from a young woman with Graves' hyperthyroidism. The V call is TRBV6-6, the J call TRBJ1-2; D possibly corresponds to TRBD1 (5 bases). This CDR3 reads CASSYSSGTAANYGYTF. CDR3 nucleotide sequence: TGTGCCAGCAGTTACTCCTCCGGGACGGCAGCTAACTATGGCTACACCTTC.